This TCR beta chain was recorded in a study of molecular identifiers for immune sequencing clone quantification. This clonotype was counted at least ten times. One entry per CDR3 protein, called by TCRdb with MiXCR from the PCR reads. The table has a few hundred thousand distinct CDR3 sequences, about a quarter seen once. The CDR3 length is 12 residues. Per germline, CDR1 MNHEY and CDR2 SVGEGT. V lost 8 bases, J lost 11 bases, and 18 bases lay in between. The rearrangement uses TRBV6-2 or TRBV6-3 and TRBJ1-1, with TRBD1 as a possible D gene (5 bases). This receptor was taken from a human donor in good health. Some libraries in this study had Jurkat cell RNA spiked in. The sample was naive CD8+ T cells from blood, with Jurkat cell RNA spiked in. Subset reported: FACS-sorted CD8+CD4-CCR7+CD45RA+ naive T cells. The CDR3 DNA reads TGTGCCAGCCGCCATACTCGGGACTCGGCTTTCTTT. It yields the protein CASRHTRDSAFF.